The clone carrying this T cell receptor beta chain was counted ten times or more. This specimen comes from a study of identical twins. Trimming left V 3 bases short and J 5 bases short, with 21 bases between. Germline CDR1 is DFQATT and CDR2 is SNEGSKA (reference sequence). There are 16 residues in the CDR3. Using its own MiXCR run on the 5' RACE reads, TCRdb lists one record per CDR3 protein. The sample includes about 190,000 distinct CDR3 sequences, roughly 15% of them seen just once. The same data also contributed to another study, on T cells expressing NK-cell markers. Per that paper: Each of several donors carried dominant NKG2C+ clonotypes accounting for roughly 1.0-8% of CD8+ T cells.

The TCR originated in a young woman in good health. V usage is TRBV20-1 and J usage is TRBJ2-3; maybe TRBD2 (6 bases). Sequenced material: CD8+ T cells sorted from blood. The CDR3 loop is CSARGGVGSYEDTQYF. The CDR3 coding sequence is TGCAGTGCTAGGGGGGGTGTCGGAAGCTATGAAGATACGCAGTATTTT.